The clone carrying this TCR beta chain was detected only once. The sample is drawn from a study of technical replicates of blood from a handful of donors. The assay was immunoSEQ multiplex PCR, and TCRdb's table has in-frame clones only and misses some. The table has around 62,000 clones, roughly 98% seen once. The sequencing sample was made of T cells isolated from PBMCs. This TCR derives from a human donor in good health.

CDR3 sequence: CASSPQEPDITYEQYF. CDR3 coding DNA: TGCGCCAGCAGCCCCCAGGAGCCGGACATCACCTACGAGCAGTACTTC. The chain recombines TRBV5-1 with TRBJ2-7, with a weak D call TRBD1 (5 bases). V lost 4 bases to trimming and J lost 2 bases, with 19 bases between them. CDR3 size: 16 residues. Germline assignment: CDR1 SGHRS and CDR2 YFSETQ.